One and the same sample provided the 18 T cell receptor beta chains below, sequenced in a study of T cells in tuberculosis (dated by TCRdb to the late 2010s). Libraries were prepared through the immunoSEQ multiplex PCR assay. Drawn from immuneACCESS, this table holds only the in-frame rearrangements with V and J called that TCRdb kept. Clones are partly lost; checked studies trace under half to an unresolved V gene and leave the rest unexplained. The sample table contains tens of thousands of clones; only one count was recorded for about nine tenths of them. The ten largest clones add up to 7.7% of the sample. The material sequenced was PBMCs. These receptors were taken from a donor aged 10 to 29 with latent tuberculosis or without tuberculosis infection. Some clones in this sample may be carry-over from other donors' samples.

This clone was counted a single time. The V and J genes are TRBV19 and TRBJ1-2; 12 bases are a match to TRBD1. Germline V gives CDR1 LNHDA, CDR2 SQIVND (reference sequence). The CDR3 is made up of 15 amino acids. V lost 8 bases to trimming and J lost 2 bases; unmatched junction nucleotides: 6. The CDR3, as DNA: TGTGCCAGTTGGACCGGGACAGGGGGCAACTATGGCTACACCTTC. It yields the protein CASWTGTGGNYGYTF. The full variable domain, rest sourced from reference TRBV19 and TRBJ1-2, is DGGITQSPKYLFRKEGQNVTLSCEQNLNHDAMYWYRQDPGQGLRLIYYSQIVNDFQKGDIAEGYSVSREKKESFPLTVTSAQKNPTAFYLCASWTGTGGNYGYTFGSGTRLTVV.

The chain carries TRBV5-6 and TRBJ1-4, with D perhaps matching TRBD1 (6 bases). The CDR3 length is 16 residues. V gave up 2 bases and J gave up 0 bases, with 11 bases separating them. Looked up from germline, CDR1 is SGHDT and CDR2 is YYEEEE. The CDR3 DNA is TGTGCCAGCAGCTTTCAGGGGAAGGCAACTAATGAAAAACTGTTTTTT. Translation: CASSFQGKATNEKLFF.

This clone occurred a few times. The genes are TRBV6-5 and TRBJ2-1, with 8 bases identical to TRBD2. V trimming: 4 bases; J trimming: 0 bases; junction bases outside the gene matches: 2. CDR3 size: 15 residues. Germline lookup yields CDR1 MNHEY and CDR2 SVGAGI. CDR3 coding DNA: TGTGCCAGCAGTTCCGGGGGGGCCTCCTACAATGAGCAGTTCTTC. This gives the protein CASSSGGASYNEQFF.

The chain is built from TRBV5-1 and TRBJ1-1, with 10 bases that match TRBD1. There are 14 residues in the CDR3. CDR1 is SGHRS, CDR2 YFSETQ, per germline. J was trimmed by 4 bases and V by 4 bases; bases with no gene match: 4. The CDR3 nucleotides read TGCGCCAGCAGCAGAGGACAGGGGGGCACTGAAGCTTTCTTT. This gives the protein CASSRGQGGTEAFF. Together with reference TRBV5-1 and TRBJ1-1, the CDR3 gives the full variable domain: KAGVTQTPRYLIKTRGQQVTLSCSPISGHRSVSWYQQTPGQGLQFLFEYFSETQRNKGNFPGRFSGRQFSNSRSEMNVSTLELGDSALYLCASSRGQGGTEAFFGQGTRLTVV.

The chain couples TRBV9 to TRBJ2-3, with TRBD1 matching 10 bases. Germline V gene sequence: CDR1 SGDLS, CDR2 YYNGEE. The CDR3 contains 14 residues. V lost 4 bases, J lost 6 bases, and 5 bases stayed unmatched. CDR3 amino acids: CASSLGTGVDTQYF. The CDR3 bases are TGTGCCAGCAGCCTGGGGACAGGGGTGGATACGCAGTATTTT.

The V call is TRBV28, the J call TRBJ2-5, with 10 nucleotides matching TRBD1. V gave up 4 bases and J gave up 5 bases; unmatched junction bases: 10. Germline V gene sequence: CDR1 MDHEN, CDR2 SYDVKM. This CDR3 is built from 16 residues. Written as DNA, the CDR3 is TGTGCCAGCAGTTCATGGGGGACAGGGGATGGGGAGACCCAGTACTTC. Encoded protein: CASSSWGTGDGETQYF.

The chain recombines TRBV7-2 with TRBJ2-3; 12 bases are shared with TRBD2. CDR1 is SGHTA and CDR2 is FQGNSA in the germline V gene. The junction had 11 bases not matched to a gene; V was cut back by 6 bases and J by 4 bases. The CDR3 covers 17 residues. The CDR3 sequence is CASSPLAGGLVADTQYF. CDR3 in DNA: TGTGCCAGCAGTCCTCTAGCGGGGGGGCTAGTGGCAGATACGCAGTATTTT.

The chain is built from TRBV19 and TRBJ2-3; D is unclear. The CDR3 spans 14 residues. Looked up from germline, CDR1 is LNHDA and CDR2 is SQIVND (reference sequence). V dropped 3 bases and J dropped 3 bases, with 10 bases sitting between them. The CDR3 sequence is CASSIVWATDTQYF. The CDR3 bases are TGTGCCAGTAGTATCGTGTGGGCGACAGATACGCAGTATTTT.

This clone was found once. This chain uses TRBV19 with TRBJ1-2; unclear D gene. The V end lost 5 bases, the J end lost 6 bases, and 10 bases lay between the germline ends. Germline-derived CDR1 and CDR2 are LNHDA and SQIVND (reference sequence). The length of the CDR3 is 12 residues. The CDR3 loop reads CASSPNRNGYTF. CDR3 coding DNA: TGTGCCAGTAGTCCAAACAGAAATGGCTACACCTTC. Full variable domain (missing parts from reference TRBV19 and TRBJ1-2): DGGITQSPKYLFRKEGQNVTLSCEQNLNHDAMYWYRQDPGQGLRLIYYSQIVNDFQKGDIAEGYSVSREKKESFPLTVTSAQKNPTAFYLCASSPNRNGYTFGSGTRLTVV.

In DNA form, the CDR3 reads TGTGCCAGCAGCGAAAACCCGTTGGCCTCCTACGAGCAGTACTTC. Protein: CASSENPLASYEQYF. The chain couples TRBV9 to TRBJ2-7, with D unresolved. Germline CDR1 reads SGDLS; CDR2 reads YYNGEE. Deletions cut 3 bases from V and 0 bases from J, with 13 bases between. The CDR3 has 15 amino acids.

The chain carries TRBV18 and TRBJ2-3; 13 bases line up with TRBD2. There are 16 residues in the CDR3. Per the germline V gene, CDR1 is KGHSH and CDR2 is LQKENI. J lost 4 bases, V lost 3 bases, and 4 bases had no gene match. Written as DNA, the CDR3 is TGTGCCAGCTCACCTGGACTAGCGGGAGCATCAGATACGCAGTATTTT. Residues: CASSPGLAGASDTQYF.

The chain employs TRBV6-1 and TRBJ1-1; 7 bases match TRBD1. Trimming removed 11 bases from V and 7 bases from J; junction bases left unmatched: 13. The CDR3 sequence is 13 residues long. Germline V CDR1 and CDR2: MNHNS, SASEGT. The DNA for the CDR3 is TGTGCCGTCCGAATACAGGGGCTTGATGAAGCTTTCTTT. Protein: CAVRIQGLDEAFF.

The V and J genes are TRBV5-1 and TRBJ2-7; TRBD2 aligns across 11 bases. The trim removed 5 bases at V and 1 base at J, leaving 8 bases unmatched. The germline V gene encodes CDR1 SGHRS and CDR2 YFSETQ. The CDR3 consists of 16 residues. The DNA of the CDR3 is TGCGCCAGCAGGGTGGGGACTAGCGGAGGGTCCTACGAGCAGTACTTC. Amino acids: CASRVGTSGGSYEQYF.

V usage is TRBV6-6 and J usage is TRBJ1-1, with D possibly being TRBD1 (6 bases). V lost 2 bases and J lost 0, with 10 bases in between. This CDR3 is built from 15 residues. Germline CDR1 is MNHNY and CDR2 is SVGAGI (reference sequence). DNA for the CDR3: TGTGCCAGCAGTTACCCCCAGGGGATGAACACTGAAGCTTTCTTT. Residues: CASSYPQGMNTEAFF.

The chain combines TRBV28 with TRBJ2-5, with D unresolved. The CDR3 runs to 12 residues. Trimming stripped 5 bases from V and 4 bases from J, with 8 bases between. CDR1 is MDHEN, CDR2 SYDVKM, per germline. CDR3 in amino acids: CASSDNGETQYF. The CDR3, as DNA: TGTGCCAGCAGTGATAACGGAGAGACCCAGTACTTC.

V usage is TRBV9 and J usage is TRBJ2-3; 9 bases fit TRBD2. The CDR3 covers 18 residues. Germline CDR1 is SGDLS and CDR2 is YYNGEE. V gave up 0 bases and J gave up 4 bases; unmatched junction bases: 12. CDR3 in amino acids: CASSVAAGGPVLADTQYF. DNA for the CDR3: TGTGCCAGCAGCGTAGCGGCGGGGGGGCCGGTTCTCGCAGATACGCAGTATTTT.

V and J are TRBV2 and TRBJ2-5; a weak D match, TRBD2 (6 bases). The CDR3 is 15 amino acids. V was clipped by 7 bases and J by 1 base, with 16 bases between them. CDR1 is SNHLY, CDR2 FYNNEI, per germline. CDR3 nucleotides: TGTGCCAGCAAAAGGGAGGCGGCACTCCAAGAGACCCAGTACTTC. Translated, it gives CASKREAALQETQYF. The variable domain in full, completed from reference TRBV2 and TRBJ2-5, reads EPEVTQTPSHQVTQMGQEVILRCVPISNHLYFYWYRQILGQKVEFLVSFYNNEISEKSEIFDDQFSVERPDGSNFTLKIRSTKLEDSAMYFCASKREAALQETQYFGPGTRLLVL.

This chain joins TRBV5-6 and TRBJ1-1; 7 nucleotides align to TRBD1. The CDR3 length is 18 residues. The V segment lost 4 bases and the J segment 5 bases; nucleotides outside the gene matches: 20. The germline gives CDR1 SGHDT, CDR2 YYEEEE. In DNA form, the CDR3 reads TGTGCCAGCAGCCAGCACCTGGACTACTTTAAACAGGGGACTGAAGCTTTCTTT. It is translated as CASSQHLDYFKQGTEAFF. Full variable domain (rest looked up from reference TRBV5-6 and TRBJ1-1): DAGVTQSPTHLIKTRGQQVTLRCSPKSGHDTVSWYQQALGQGPQFIFQYYEEEERQRGNFPDRFSGHQFPNYSSELNVNALLLGDSALYLCASSQHLDYFKQGTEAFFGQGTRLTVV.